This TCR beta chain derives from a study of shared clonotypes between healthy human individuals. The V end lost 0 bases, the J end lost 11 bases, and 17 bases lay between the germline ends. Germline CDR1 is LGHNA and CDR2 is YNFKEQ. The CDR3 spans 15 residues. TCRdb's copy holds only in-frame clones and misses some; the assay was immunoSEQ multiplex PCR. The sample carries around 1 million clones, about 80% recorded once. Sequenced material: memory CD4+ T cells sorted from blood. This sample's subset: CD45RA-negative fraction. This chain links TRBV4-2 with TRBJ1-3; no reliable D call. This receptor was obtained from a young man in good health. Here the CDR3 reads CASSQDQMTGKPIYF. The CDR3, as DNA: TGTGCCAGCAGCCAAGACCAAATGACCGGGAAACCCATATATTTT.